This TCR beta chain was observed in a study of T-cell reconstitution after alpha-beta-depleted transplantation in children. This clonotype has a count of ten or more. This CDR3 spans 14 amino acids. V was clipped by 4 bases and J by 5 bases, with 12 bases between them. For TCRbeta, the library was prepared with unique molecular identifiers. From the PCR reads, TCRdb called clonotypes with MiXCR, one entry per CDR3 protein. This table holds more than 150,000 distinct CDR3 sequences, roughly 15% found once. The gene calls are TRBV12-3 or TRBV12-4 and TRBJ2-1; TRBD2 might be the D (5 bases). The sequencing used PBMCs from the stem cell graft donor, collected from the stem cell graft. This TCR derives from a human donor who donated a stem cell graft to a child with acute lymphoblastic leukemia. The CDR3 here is CASSSLLRDNEQFF. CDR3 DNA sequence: TGTGCCAGCAGTTCCCTATTGAGGGACAATGAGCAGTTCTTC.